These 22 T cell receptor beta chains were sequenced from one sample in a study of blood T cell repertoires in COVID-19. Sequencing used immunoSEQ multiplex PCR; TCRdb keeps in-frame clones, though not all of them. In the table there are under 250,000 clones, roughly 89% of which are singletons. Sequenced material: PBMCs or T cells enriched from blood (not recorded which). Receptors were obtained from a woman aged 25 to 39 with acute COVID-19.

The V call is TRBV19, the J call TRBJ2-1; 8 positions match TRBD2. Germline lookup yields CDR1 LNHDA and CDR2 SQIVND (reference sequence). Losses at the gene ends were 2 bases for V and 7 bases for J; bases not matched to a gene: 10. The CDR3 runs 16 residues. DNA for the CDR3: TGTGCCAGTAGTATATTGGCGCGGAGCGGGGGTAATGAGCAGTTCTTC. This translates into CASSILARSGGNEQFF.

The rearrangement joins TRBV3-1 (or the pseudogene TRBV3-2) to TRBJ1-2; tentative D call: TRBD1 (6 bases). CDR3 size: 14 residues. The V gene's germline CDR1 is LGHDT and CDR2 YNNKEL (reference sequence). The V and J ends lost 4 bases and 2 bases respectively, with 11 bases between them. CDR3 sequence: CASSRTDVNYGYTF. DNA for the CDR3: TGTGCCAGCAGCCGGACAGACGTCAACTATGGCTACACCTTC.

The rearrangement uses TRBV5-4 and TRBJ1-1; D unresolved. CDR1 and CDR2 (germline): SGHNT, YYREEE (reference sequence). V lost 6 bases and J lost 0, with 9 bases in between. The CDR3 totals 13 residues. CDR3 nucleotide sequence: TGTGCCAGCACCTCACATATGAACACTGAAGCTTTCTTT. Translating it yields CASTSHMNTEAFF. Full variable domain (outside the CDR3, taken from reference TRBV5-4 and TRBJ1-1): ETGVTQSPTHLIKTRGQQVTLRCSSQSGHNTVSWYQQALGQGPQFIFQYYREEENGRGNFPPRFSGLQFPNYSSELNVNALELDDSALYLCASTSHMNTEAFFGQGTRLTVV.

The rearrangement joins TRBV20-1 to TRBJ2-4; the match to TRBD2 covers 8 bases. CDR3 size: 17 residues. CDR1 is DFQATT and CDR2 is SNEGSKA in the germline V gene (reference sequence). V was pared by 3 bases and J by 1 base, with 11 bases of the junction left unmatched. The CDR3 here is CSASPPRGGLAKNIQYF. For the CDR3, the DNA is TGCAGTGCTAGTCCTCCTCGCGGGGGGCTTGCCAAAAACATTCAGTACTTC.

The chain couples TRBV9 to TRBJ1-3; no firm D call. The CDR3 contains 12 residues. Deletions cut 1 base from V and 4 bases from J, with 3 bases between. CDR1 and CDR2 (germline): SGDLS, YYNGEE. This chain's CDR3 is CASSVSGNTIYF. In DNA, the CDR3 is TGTGCCAGCAGCGTATCGGGAAACACCATATATTTT.

V and J are TRBV5-1 and TRBJ1-1; D not resolved. The germline gives CDR1 SGHRS, CDR2 YFSETQ. The ends were cut back, 0 bases at V and 7 bases at J, with 16 bases in the middle. The CDR3 loop spans 15 amino acids. The CDR3 loop is CASSLGGPLLFEAFF. In nucleotides, the CDR3 is TGCGCCAGCAGCTTGGGCGGGCCTCTCCTCTTTGAAGCTTTCTTT.

This clone was seen only once. The V gene is TRBV5-4, the J gene TRBJ2-3, with 8 bases lining up with TRBD2. There are 14 residues in the CDR3. Per germline, CDR1 SGHNT and CDR2 YYREEE (reference sequence). J gave up 6 bases and V 0 bases, and 3 bases lay outside the gene matches. Here the CDR3 reads CASSLEAGEDTQYF. The CDR3 DNA sequence: TGTGCCAGCAGCTTGGAAGCGGGGGAGGATACGCAGTATTTT.

This clone was detected once. The J gene is TRBJ1-2, the V gene TRBV5-6, with 8 nucleotides matching TRBD1. V shed 0 bases and J 4 bases; nucleotides not matched to a gene: 11. This CDR3 has 17 residues. CDR1 is SGHDT, CDR2 YYEEEE, per germline. DNA of the CDR3: TGTGCCAGCAGCTTGGAGTCAGGGGGCGCCGGGACCTATGGCTACACCTTC. This translates into CASSLESGGAGTYGYTF.

To note about this clone: The junction departs from germline at one end; a sequencing error may be responsible. The chain carries TRBV6-1 and TRBJ2-5, with 7 bases aligning to TRBD1. The CDR3 consists of 15 residues. Germline V gene sequence: CDR1 MNHNS, CDR2 SASEGT. The CDR3 is CASSEEGAPEEAQYF. The CDR3 coding sequence is TGTGCCAGCAGTGAAGAGGGGGCACCCGAAGAGGCCCAGTACTTC.

The rearrangement uses TRBV3-1 (or the pseudogene TRBV3-2) and TRBJ2-1, with a tentative D call TRBD2 (6 bases). This CDR3 spans 15 amino acids. Trimming left V 3 bases short and J 6 bases short, with 15 bases between. The germline V gene has CDR1 LGHDT and CDR2 YNNKEL (reference sequence). In DNA form, the CDR3 reads TGTGCCAGCAGCCAGTCTACGGGGGTCCCCAATGAGCAGTTCTTC. As protein: CASSQSTGVPNEQFF.

CDR3: CASTDGGQGDLGYTF. The CDR3 DNA follows: TGTGCCAGCACCGACGGGGGACAGGGAGATCTCGGCTACACCTTC. The chain joins TRBV6-5 to TRBJ1-2; 9 nucleotides agree with TRBD1. The CDR3 is made up of 15 amino acids. CDR1 and CDR2 (germline): MNHEY, SVGAGI. Trimming took 7 bases from V and 8 from J; bases not matched to a gene: 14.

This chain uses TRBV10-3 with TRBJ2-1; 10 positions agree with TRBD1. Germline CDR1 reads ENHRY; CDR2 reads SYGVKD. CDR3 length: 17 residues. V shed 0 bases, J shed 3 bases, and the junction held 5 bases outside the gene matches. CDR3 sequence (DNA): TGTGCCATCAGTGAGTCTCGGGGACAGGGGAACTACAATGAGCAGTTCTTC. Translation: CAISESRGQGNYNEQFF.

The rearrangement links TRBV5-1 to TRBJ1-2; D is unresolved. Germline V lookup: CDR1 SGHRS, CDR2 YFSETQ. Trimming took 2 bases from V and 7 from J, leaving 18 bases between them. This CDR3 region has 15 residues. CDR3 in DNA: TGCGCCAGCAGCTTTGATGACCTATCTTCGGGTGGCTACACCTTC. As protein: CASSFDDLSSGGYTF.

The chain is built from TRBV19 and TRBJ2-1; D is perhaps TRBD2 (5 bases). V was trimmed by 4 bases and J by 0 bases, leaving 10 bases between them. The CDR3 is 15 residues long. CDR1 is LNHDA and CDR2 is SQIVND in the germline V gene (reference sequence). The CDR3 spells CASSTKRSSYNEQFF. The CDR3 nucleotides read TGTGCCAGTAGTACTAAGCGGAGCTCCTACAATGAGCAGTTCTTC.

The chain uses TRBV18 and TRBJ1-3; D is possibly TRBD1 (5 bases). V lost 0 bases, J lost 4 bases, and 16 bases lay in between. Germline V lookup: CDR1 KGHSH, CDR2 LQKENI. The CDR3 runs 17 residues. The CDR3 nucleotides read TGTGCCAGCTCACCACCCATTAGCAGGGCGTCGGGAAACACCATATATTTT. It encodes CASSPPISRASGNTIYF.

The chain is built from TRBV3-1 (or the pseudogene TRBV3-2) and TRBJ1-1, with 10 bases lining up with TRBD1. Germline V CDR1 and CDR2: LGHDT, YNNKEL (reference sequence). The CDR3 has 14 amino acids. Trimming at V came to 5 bases and at J to 5 bases, leaving 5 bases not matched to a gene. The chain's CDR3 is CASSLRTGGTEAFF. The CDR3 DNA reads as TGTGCCAGCAGCTTACGGACAGGGGGGACTGAAGCTTTCTTT.

This clone has a handful of counts. The chain has TRBV5-1 and TRBJ1-3; 11 nucleotides agree with TRBD1. The CDR3 totals 15 residues. J was trimmed by 4 bases and V by 5 bases; bases with no gene match: 5. Germline CDR1 and CDR2: SGHRS and YFSETQ. CDR3 residues: CASRAGTGGGNTIYF. The CDR3 DNA reads TGCGCCAGCAGGGCCGGGACAGGGGGAGGAAACACCATATATTTT.

The gene calls are TRBV30 and TRBJ2-2, with D perhaps TRBD2 (6 bases). The CDR3 has 12 amino acids. Trimming stripped 4 bases from V and 6 bases from J, with 9 bases between. Looked up from germline, CDR1 is GTSNPN and CDR2 is SVGIG (reference sequence). The CDR3 is CAWNSGAGELFF. The CDR3, as DNA: TGTGCCTGGAACTCGGGGGCCGGGGAGCTGTTTTTT.

This chain joins TRBV3-1 (or the pseudogene TRBV3-2) and TRBJ1-2; 7 bases map to TRBD1. The germline gives CDR1 LGHDT, CDR2 YNNKEL (reference sequence). Trimming took 1 base from V and 8 from J; bases not matched to a gene: 7. The CDR3 spans 14 residues. The CDR3 loop reads CASSQVSNRGGYTF. The CDR3 DNA reads as TGTGCCAGCAGCCAAGTCTCCAACAGGGGCGGCTACACCTTC.

The sample holds one count of this clone. The rearrangement links TRBV18 to TRBJ1-1, with 7 bases that match TRBD1. Per the germline V gene, CDR1 is KGHSH and CDR2 is LQKENI. The CDR3 is 13 residues long. The V and J ends lost 5 bases and 11 bases, in that order; junction bases with no gene match: 11. Here the CDR3 DNA reads TGTGCCAGCTCAGGCCTACAGGGGCGCGTGGCTTTCTTT. Amino acids: CASSGLQGRVAFF.

CDR3 sequence reads: CASSSDRGEQFF. For the CDR3, the DNA is TGTGCCAGCAGCAGCGACAGGGGCGAGCAGTTCTTC. The chain uses TRBV11-2 and TRBJ2-1; 8 nucleotides align to TRBD1. V was clipped by 5 bases and J by 10 bases; unmatched bases: 4. From germline, CDR1 is SGHAT and CDR2 FQNNGV. There are 12 residues in the CDR3.

CDR3 DNA: TGTGCCAGCAGCCCCGGGTCCTTAATCTACACCTTC. As protein: CASSPGSLIYTF. The rearrangement links TRBV7-9 to TRBJ1-2; the D is unclear. The germline V and J ends were trimmed by 5 bases and 10 bases, with 14 bases remaining between them. CDR1 is SEHNR, CDR2 FQNEAQ, per germline (reference sequence). CDR3 length: 12 amino acids. Together with reference TRBV7-9 and TRBJ1-2, the CDR3 gives the full variable domain: DTGVSQNPRHKITKRGQNVTFRCDPISEHNRLYWYRQTLGQGPEFLTYFQNEAQLEKSRLLSDRFSAERPKGSFSTLEIQRTEQGDSAMYLCASSPGSLIYTFGSGTRLTVV.